Following are 23 T cell receptor beta chains from one sample sequenced in a study of TIL therapy for anti-PD-1-resistant metastatic lung cancer (dated by TCRdb to about 2021). The immunoSEQ v3 hsTCRB kit was used to amplify TCR beta CDR3 regions from genomic DNA through bias-controlled multiplex PCR. Entries here come from immuneACCESS through TCRdb and include only in-frame sequences with V and J called. Some clones fail to appear in such tables; in the studies checked, an unresolved V gene covers under half of the shortfall, and the cause of the remainder is unknown. The sample records more than 5,000 clones, about 61% of which are singletons. The leading ten clones occupy more than 5% of the sample. The meaning of the sample's time point label: pre-treatment sample, taken before nivolumab and TIL therapy. The baseline tumor samples, taken from the same resection that was used to grow TIL, were excised metastases, most often pleural nodules or supraclavicular lymph nodes.

Sequences were derived from tumor tissue, sampled at baseline. The receptors shown here come from a person aged 25 to 80 with non-small cell lung cancer.

The chain links TRBV28 to TRBJ2-7; no clear D. Looked up from germline, CDR1 is MDHEN and CDR2 is SYDVKM. The germline V and J ends were trimmed by 6 bases and 4 bases, with 7 bases remaining between them. The CDR3 is 11 amino acids. The CDR3 DNA follows: TGTGCCAGCAGAATAAATTACGAGCAGTACTTC. Protein sequence: CASRINYEQYF.

The chain employs TRBV28 and TRBJ2-3; a possible D gene is TRBD1 (5 bases). Germline assignment: CDR1 MDHEN and CDR2 SYDVKM. The CDR3 covers 14 residues. The V end was cut by 4 bases, the J end by 5 bases, with 13 bases between. CDR3 coding DNA: TGTGCCAGCAGTTCCCCCCGGCAGGGAGATACGCAGTATTTT. Residues: CASSSPRQGDTQYF.

The chain combines TRBV4-3 with TRBJ1-1, with D hard to call. V was shortened by 0 bases and J by 4 bases, with 12 bases between the two germline ends. From germline, CDR1 is LGHNA and CDR2 YSLEER. CDR3 size: 15 residues. CDR3 sequence: CASSQEGRLPTEAFF. The CDR3 coding sequence is TGCGCCAGCAGCCAAGAAGGGAGGCTACCCACTGAAGCTTTCTTT.

Within the sample, this clone is medium-sized. CDR3 loop: CASSIRGARVSTGELFF. The CDR3 region has the DNA TGTGCCAGTAGTATACGGGGGGCGAGAGTTAGTACCGGGGAGCTGTTTTTT. This rearrangement joins TRBV19 to TRBJ2-2; tentative D call: TRBD2 (7 bases). The CDR3 is 17 residues long. From germline, CDR1 is LNHDA and CDR2 SQIVND (reference sequence). V lost 2 bases and J 5 bases, leaving 18 bases between the germline ends.

This chain uses TRBV7-2 with TRBJ1-2, with D maybe TRBD1 (6 bases). The CDR3 runs 15 residues. From germline, CDR1 is SGHTA and CDR2 FQGNSA. Deletions cut 7 bases from V and 4 bases from J, with 19 bases between. CDR3 loop: CASIPWAGDAYGYTF. In DNA, the CDR3 is TGTGCCAGCATCCCGTGGGCAGGGGACGCCTATGGCTACACCTTC.

The CDR3 DNA reads TGTGCCAGCAGTTCACTAGCTTCCTTCGACGAGCAGTACTTC. This codes for CASSSLASFDEQYF. The gene calls are TRBV27 and TRBJ2-7; possible D gene TRBD2, 6 bases. The germline V and J ends were trimmed by 4 bases and 5 bases, with 15 bases remaining between them. Looked up from germline, CDR1 is MNHEY and CDR2 is SMNVEV (reference sequence). The CDR3 spans 14 residues.

The genes are TRBV7-2 and TRBJ2-3; D is uncertain. The CDR3 runs 12 residues. CDR1 and CDR2 from the germline V gene are SGHTA and FQGNSA. The V gene lost 4 bases and the J gene lost 9 bases, with 11 bases spanning the gap. The CDR3 bases are TGTGCCAGCAGCTCTACTACCCGAACGCAGTATTTT. Protein sequence: CASSSTTRTQYF.

This clone was seen just once. The chain employs TRBV14 and TRBJ1-2; no clear D gene. Between the trimmed V and J ends, which lost 2 bases and 3 bases, there was a span of 7 bases. The CDR3 loop spans 13 amino acids. CDR1 is SGHDN and CDR2 is FVKESK in the germline V gene. This chain's CDR3 is CASSQHGYYGYTF. The CDR3 DNA reads as TGTGCCAGCAGCCAACACGGATACTATGGCTACACCTTC.

This clone has only a few counts. This sequence joins TRBV4-2 and TRBJ2-7; 10 bases line up with TRBD1. CDR1 LGHNA and CDR2 YNFKEQ come from the germline V gene. The CDR3 is 14 amino acids. V dropped 4 bases and J dropped 6; count of bases not matched to a gene: 6. The CDR3 bases are TGTGCCAGCAGCCTAGAAGGGACAGGGGCCGAGCAGTACTTC. This translates into CASSLEGTGAEQYF.

The rearrangement links TRBV27 to TRBJ2-5; 7 nucleotides line up with TRBD2. The CDR3 extends over 16 amino acids. Germline trimming cut 4 bases from V and 5 bases from J; bases unmatched to any gene: 13. Germline assignment: CDR1 MNHEY and CDR2 SMNVEV (reference sequence). The CDR3 region has the DNA TGTGCCAGCAGTTCCGGGAGAGGGAGGGTAGGGGAGACCCAGTACTTC. Its protein product is CASSSGRGRVGETQYF.

Only one count was recorded for this clone. The rearrangement joins TRBV7-2 to TRBJ1-1; tentatively, D is TRBD1 (6 bases). The CDR3 is 15 residues long. In germline, CDR1 is SGHTA, CDR2 FQGNSA. V lost 4 bases to trimming and J lost 1 base, with 13 bases between them. The CDR3 loop reads CASSSSGAGNTEAFF. The CDR3 nucleotides read TGTGCCAGCAGCTCCTCAGGGGCGGGGAACACTGAAGCTTTCTTT.

This chain uses TRBV20-1 with TRBJ1-4; the D is unclear. The V end lost 3 bases, the J end lost 5 bases, and 10 bases lay between the germline ends. Germline CDR1 DFQATT, CDR2 SNEGSKA (reference sequence). This CDR3 has 13 residues. CDR3 sequence reads: CSASTVGNEKLFF. CDR3 sequence (DNA): TGCAGTGCTAGTACAGTAGGGAATGAAAAACTGTTTTTT.

This clone is judged large. The chain combines TRBV3-1 (or the pseudogene TRBV3-2) with TRBJ1-4; D call uncertain. Germline V CDR1 and CDR2: LGHDT, YNNKEL (reference sequence). This CDR3 has 14 residues. V gave up 2 bases and J gave up 0 bases, with 4 bases separating them. DNA for the CDR3: TGTGCCAGCAGCCAACAGGCAACTAATGAAAAACTGTTTTTT. This encodes CASSQQATNEKLFF.

The V gene is TRBV5-6, the J gene TRBJ1-6; a possible D gene is TRBD1 (5 bases). The CDR3 is made up of 14 amino acids. Germline CDR1 SGHDT, CDR2 YYEEEE. V lost 2 bases and J lost 7, with 10 bases in between. CDR3 amino acids: CASSFLGGNSPLHF. DNA for the CDR3: TGTGCCAGCAGCTTTTTGGGGGGAAATTCACCCCTCCACTTT. The complete variable domain, with remaining parts taken from reference TRBV5-6 and TRBJ1-6, reads DAGVTQSPTHLIKTRGQQVTLRCSPKSGHDTVSWYQQALGQGPQFIFQYYEEEERQRGNFPDRFSGHQFPNYSSELNVNALLLGDSALYLCASSFLGGNSPLHFGNGTRLTVT.

This clone was recorded only once. The V call is TRBV25-1, the J call TRBJ1-5; 7 nucleotides align to TRBD1. The length of the CDR3 is 17 residues. Germline V gene lookup returns CDR1 MGHDK and CDR2 SYGVNS. The V gene end was trimmed by 5 bases and the J gene end by 1 base; junction bases not matched to a gene: 11. The CDR3 bases are TGTGCCAGCAGTTTCCGGGACAGTCCTGTGAGCAATCAGCCCCAGCATTTT. It codes for CASSFRDSPVSNQPQHF.

This clone turned up a few times. The CDR3, as DNA: TGTGCCAGCAGCTTAGCCAGGACAGCATATAATTCACCCCTCCACTTT. Translation gives CASSLARTAYNSPLHF. This sequence joins TRBV7-2 and TRBJ1-6; TRBD1 might be the D (6 bases). Per germline, CDR1 SGHTA and CDR2 FQGNSA. V was cut by 0 bases and J by 4 bases, with 10 bases left in between. The CDR3 sequence is 16 residues long.

The genes are TRBV7-3 and TRBJ2-1; 13 nucleotides line up with TRBD2. This CDR3 comprises 16 residues. V dropped 5 bases and J dropped 7; count of bases not matched to a gene: 8. CDR1 SGHTA and CDR2 FQGTGA come from the germline V gene. The CDR3 is CASSRGLAGVRNEQFF. The CDR3, as DNA: TGTGCCAGCAGCCGCGGACTAGCGGGAGTCCGGAATGAGCAGTTCTTC.

The chain employs TRBV6-4 and TRBJ2-2; the match to TRBD1 covers 8 bases. The CDR3 sequence is 15 residues long. Looked up from germline, CDR1 is MRHNA and CDR2 is SNTAGT. J lost 1 base, V lost 4 bases, and 2 bases had no gene match. CDR3 DNA: TGTGCCAGCAGTGGCGGACAGGGGAACACCGGGGAGCTGTTTTTT. This sequence encodes CASSGGQGNTGELFF.

CDR3 sequence reads: CASSRTGGWGTGELFF. The CDR3 bases are TGTGCCAGCAGTCGGACAGGGGGCTGGGGCACCGGGGAGCTGTTTTTT. The chain links TRBV28 to TRBJ2-2; 11 bases are a match to TRBD1. V was pared by 5 bases and J by 4 bases, with 6 bases of the junction left unmatched. The CDR3 runs 16 residues. Looked up from germline, CDR1 is MDHEN and CDR2 is SYDVKM. Full variable domain (remainder filled in from reference TRBV28 and TRBJ2-2): DVKVTQSSRYLVKRTGEKVFLECVQDMDHENMFWYRQDPGLGLRLIYFSYDVKMKEKGDIPEGYSVSREKKERFSLILESASTNQTSMYLCASSRTGGWGTGELFFGEGSRLTVL.

The chain couples TRBV4-2 to TRBJ1-6; no reliable D call. Germline values: CDR1 LGHNA, CDR2 YNFKEQ. Trimming cost V 0 bases and J 0 bases, with 15 bases left between them. CDR3 length equals 19 residues. CDR3: CASSQDRVPGSSYNSPLHF. The CDR3 DNA sequence: TGTGCCAGCAGCCAAGATCGGGTGCCGGGAAGCTCCTATAATTCACCCCTCCACTTT.

The chain recombines TRBV6-5 with TRBJ1-2, with D unresolved. This CDR3 has 12 amino acids. Germline CDR1 MNHEY, CDR2 SVGAGI. Trimming stripped 7 bases from V and 0 bases from J, with 6 bases between. The CDR3 DNA is TGTGCCAGCAAGGGAGCTAACTATGGCTACACCTTC. Translated, it gives CASKGANYGYTF.

V usage is TRBV20-1 and J usage is TRBJ2-3; 11 bases are shared with TRBD2. Trimming at V came to 3 bases and at J to 4 bases, leaving 9 bases not matched to a gene. Germline CDR1 is DFQATT and CDR2 is SNEGSKA (reference sequence). The CDR3 spans 16 residues. The CDR3 nucleotides are TGCAGTGCTAGTAGACTAGCGGGAAGGGTTGCAGATACGCAGTATTTT. It specifies CSASRLAGRVADTQYF.

The chain has TRBV7-2 and TRBJ2-1; 11 bases match TRBD2. Trimming at V came to 5 bases and at J to 9 bases, leaving 15 bases not matched to a gene. CDR1 SGHTA and CDR2 FQGNSA come from the germline V gene. This CDR3 spans 17 amino acids. In nucleotides, the CDR3 is TGTGCCAGCAGCCCCCTGCCCTTAGCGGGAGGGCCCGGTGAGCAGTTCTTC. Its translation is CASSPLPLAGGPGEQFF.